This T cell receptor (beta chain) was profiled in a study of beta chain features in type 1 diabetes. Study overall: Similarity in age, gender and cell yields was seen between patients and healthy donors. Examined across all samples were around 110 million sorted cells. Study-wide results and caveats: With patients and controls alike, PCR might favor shorter templates to an equal degree. Moderate yet significant TCRB CDR3 shortening was seen in Type 1 diabetes patients in all four CD4+ subsets.

Blood was collected once per donor into heparin, averaging about 116 mL. As concerns this clone: The antigen is undetermined.

The sequenced template was cDNA made from the entire isolated RNA. Profiled with immunoSEQ multiplex PCR; TCRdb holds only in-frame clones, not every one. The sample holds approximately 43,000 clones, approximately 61% seen once. The receptor was derived from a young man with type 1 diabetes. Some clones in this sample may be carry-over from other donors' samples. Sequencing was carried out using Tregs from blood.

For the CDR3, the DNA is TGTGCCAGCAGCGTTGGACAATCTAACTATGGCTACACCTTC. Protein product: CASSVGQSNYGYTF. The rearrangement links TRBV9 to TRBJ1-2, with a weak D call TRBD1 (5 bases). The CDR3 totals 14 residues. Germline assignment: CDR1 SGDLS and CDR2 YYNGEE. With 2 bases removed from V and 0 bases from J, the gap between germline ends came to 8 bases.